This is a list of T cell receptor beta chains from one sample in a study of cytomegalovirus exposure and HLA in healthy donors. Produced via immunoSEQ multiplex PCR; TCRdb's table is partial and in-frame only. This sample has about 360,000 clones, with just over 85% found just once. Sequencing was carried out using PBMCs. The origin of the receptors is a woman between 18 and 29 years old in good health and CMV-seronegative. The CDR3 runs from the conserved cysteine through the conserved F or W.

v_call cdr3_aa
TRBV6-4 CASSWTGATNTGELFF
TRBV7-9 CASSPASGEGSYEQYF
TRBV5-8 CAAGTSGSISGELFF
TRBV29-1 CSAKGRDRGSTDTQYF
TRBV4-2 CASSQGSGENTEAFF
TRBV7-9 CASSYDRGSNYGYTF
TRBV4-1 CASSLVPSENTEAFF
TRBV6-6 CASSYSGAHEKLFF
TRBV28 CASSLAGRVFQPQHF
TRBV7-2 CASSLGGQAGYTF
TRBV29-1 CSITGGAQTVRTEAFF